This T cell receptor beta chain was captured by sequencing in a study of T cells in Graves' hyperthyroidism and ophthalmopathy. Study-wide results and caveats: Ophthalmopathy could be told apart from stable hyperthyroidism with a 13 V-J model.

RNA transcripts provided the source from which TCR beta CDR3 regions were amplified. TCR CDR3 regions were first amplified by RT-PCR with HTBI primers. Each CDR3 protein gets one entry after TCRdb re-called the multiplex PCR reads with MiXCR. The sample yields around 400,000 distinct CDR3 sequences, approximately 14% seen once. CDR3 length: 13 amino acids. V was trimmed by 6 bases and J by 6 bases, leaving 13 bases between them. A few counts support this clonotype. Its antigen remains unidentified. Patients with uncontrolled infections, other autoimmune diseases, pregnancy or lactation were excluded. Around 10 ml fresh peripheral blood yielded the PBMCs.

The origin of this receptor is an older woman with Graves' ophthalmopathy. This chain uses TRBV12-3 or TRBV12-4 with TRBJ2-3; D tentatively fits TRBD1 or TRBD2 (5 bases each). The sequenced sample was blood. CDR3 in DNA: TGTGCCAGCAGGGGACCCTGGGCGGATACGCAGTATTTT. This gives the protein CASRGPWADTQYF.